The 4 T cell receptor beta chains given below trace back to one sample, sequenced in a study of shared clonotypes between healthy human individuals. Generated by immunoSEQ multiplex PCR, the TCRdb table keeps only in-frame clones and is missing some. The data contain approximately 1,500,000 clones, roughly 96% of them singletons. The sequenced material came from naive CD4+ T cells sorted from blood. Subset denoted: CD45RA+ positively selected. The receptors originated from a man aged 30-40 years in good health.

This chain joins TRBV2 and TRBJ1-1; D is ambiguous. Germline values: CDR1 SNHLY, CDR2 FYNNEI. V was shortened by 9 bases and J by 0 bases, with 11 bases between the two germline ends. CDR3 length equals 13 residues. The CDR3 region is CASRDYMNTEAFF. The CDR3 coding sequence is TGTGCCAGTCGGGATTACATGAACACTGAAGCTTTCTTT.

This clone was observed once. The chain is built from TRBV19 and TRBJ2-2; 9 bases line up with TRBD2. The ends lost 6 bases at V and 7 bases at J; junction bases unmatched: 9. This CDR3 spans 15 amino acids. The germline CDR1 and CDR2 sequences are LNHDA and SQIVND (reference sequence). The CDR3 nucleotides are TGTGCCAGTAGCTCGGGACTAGCTAGTTTCGGGGAGCTGTTTTTT. It codes for CASSSGLASFGELFF. Full variable domain (missing parts from reference TRBV19 and TRBJ2-2): DGGITQSPKYLFRKEGQNVTLSCEQNLNHDAMYWYRQDPGQGLRLIYYSQIVNDFQKGDIAEGYSVSREKKESFPLTVTSAQKNPTAFYLCASSSGLASFGELFFGEGSRLTVL.

This clone has only one observation. This sequence joins TRBV6-5 and TRBJ2-7; 8 nucleotides align to TRBD1. J lost 4 bases, V lost 2 bases, and 10 bases had no gene match. This CDR3 contains 16 residues. The germline gives CDR1 MNHEY, CDR2 SVGAGI. DNA of the CDR3: TGTGCCAGCAGTTACCTGGCAGGGGGCGCTGGTTACGAGCAGTACTTC. It encodes CASSYLAGGAGYEQYF.

This clone was picked up one time. The chain uses TRBV7-9 and TRBJ2-7, with D tentatively TRBD1 or TRBD2 (7 bases each). Trimming removed 4 bases at V and 2 bases at J, with 12 bases between. Germline V CDR1 and CDR2: SEHNR, FQNEAQ (reference sequence). The CDR3 has 14 residues. CDR3 loop: CASSSRGGAYEQYF. The CDR3 DNA reads TGTGCCAGCAGCTCCAGGGGGGGGGCCTACGAGCAGTACTTC.